Ten or more counts support the clone carrying this T cell receptor beta chain. The time point is: newly diagnosed GD, antithyroid drugs for less than 3 months. The TCR library was prepared using RNA isolated from PBMCs. Peripheral blood, around 9 milliliters of it, was drawn into EDTA tubes. V was trimmed by 6 bases and J by 8 bases, leaving 20 bases between them. The germline V gene encodes CDR1 MDHEN and CDR2 SYDVKM. This CDR3 is built from 16 residues. This specimen comes from a study of regulatory T cells in long-lasting Graves disease. To make TCR beta libraries, researchers used iRepertoire HTBI primers and Arm-PCR of CDR3 regions. From the multiplex PCR reads, TCRdb called clonotypes with MiXCR, one entry per CDR3 protein. The sample shows 400,000 to 550,000 distinct CDR3 sequences, roughly 15% of them seen only once. This same sample was also part of a study on T cells in Graves' hyperthyroidism and ophthalmopathy. That source notes: Uncontrolled infection, other autoimmune disease, pregnancy and lactation each barred patients from inclusion. RT-PCR in the first round (using the HTBI primer set) targeted the TCR CDR3.

This receptor was obtained from a woman in her twenties or thirties with Graves disease. Sequencing used peripheral blood mononuclear cells (PBMCs), obtained at new diagnosis, from a patient treated with antithyroid drugs. The gene calls are TRBV28 and TRBJ1-6; D gene uncertain. The CDR3 reads CASRMTFSGVDSPLHF. For the CDR3, the DNA is TGTGCCAGCAGAATGACATTCTCTGGGGTAGATTCACCCCTCCACTTT.